A selection of T cell receptor beta chains follows, all from one sample in a study of monozygotic twins with inflammatory bowel disease. TCRdb reworked the 5' RACE reads into one entry per CDR3 protein, no DNA. This repertoire includes 40,000 to 45,000 distinct CDR3 sequences. The sequenced sample was blood. Receptor source: a human donor with ulcerative colitis or Crohn's disease, or a healthy co-twin of an affected twin (not recorded which). Both conserved end residues are part of each CDR3.

TRBJ2-1 TRBV5-1 CASSVGPTGVNEQFF
TRBJ1-2 TRBV27 CASSRRDRASDGYGYTF
TRBJ1-5 TRBV12-3/TRBV12-4 CASSLGADQPQHF
TRBJ2-7 TRBV7-2 CASSLGAGGLYEQYF
TRBJ1-1 TRBV28 CASTRDRLNTEAFF
TRBJ2-3 TRBV7-9 CASSSNRGRTDTQYF
TRBJ2-5 TRBV5-1 CASALADPGTQYF
TRBJ2-1 TRBV4-1 CASSQAPFNEQFF
TRBJ2-2 TRBV4-1 CASSRAPRQGFGGELFF
TRBJ1-1 TRBV5-1 CASSLEQGLNTEAFF
TRBJ2-7 TRBV20-1 CSAKRGSEQYF
TRBJ1-2 TRBV5-4 CASSLDSIYGYTF
TRBJ1-1 TRBV11-2 CASRLIRGLDTEAFF
TRBJ2-5 TRBV10-3 CAIGPQGDQETQYF
TRBJ2-7 TRBV6-1 CASRRGAPSSYEQYF
TRBJ2-7 TRBV7-2 CASSLEAGGAYEQYF